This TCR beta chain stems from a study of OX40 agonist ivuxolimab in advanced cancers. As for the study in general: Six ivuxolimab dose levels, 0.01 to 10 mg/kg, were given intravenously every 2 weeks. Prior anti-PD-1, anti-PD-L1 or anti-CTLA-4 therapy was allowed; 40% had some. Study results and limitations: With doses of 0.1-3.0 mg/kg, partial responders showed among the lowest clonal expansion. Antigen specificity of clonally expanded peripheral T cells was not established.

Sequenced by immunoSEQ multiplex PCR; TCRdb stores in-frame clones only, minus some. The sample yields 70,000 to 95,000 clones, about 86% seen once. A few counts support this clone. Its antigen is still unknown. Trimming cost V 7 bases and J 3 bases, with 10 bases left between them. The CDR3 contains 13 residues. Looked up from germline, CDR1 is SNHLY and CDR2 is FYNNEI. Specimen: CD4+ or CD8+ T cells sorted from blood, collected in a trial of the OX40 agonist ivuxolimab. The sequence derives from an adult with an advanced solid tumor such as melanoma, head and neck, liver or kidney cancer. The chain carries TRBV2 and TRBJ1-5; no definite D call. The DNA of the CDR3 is TGTGCCAGCACATACACATCCAATCAGCCCCAGCATTTT. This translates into CASTYTSNQPQHF. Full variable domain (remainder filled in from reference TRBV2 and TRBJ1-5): EPEVTQTPSHQVTQMGQEVILRCVPISNHLYFYWYRQILGQKVEFLVSFYNNEISEKSEIFDDQFSVERPDGSNFTLKIRSTKLEDSAMYFCASTYTSNQPQHFGDGTRLSIL.